This T cell receptor beta chain was identified during a study of T-cell reconstitution after alpha-beta-depleted transplantation in children. General observations from the study: One year after transplant, T-cell counts and diversity came mostly from newly produced T cells. Several hundred expanded graft clones reportedly gave rise to the alpha-beta T cells present about two months after transplant. It was surviving recipient T cells and thymic progenitors that gave some patients high TCRbeta diversity at day 60.

Note on this clonotype: What it binds is unknown.

TCRbeta library construction was performed incorporating unique molecular identifiers. TCRdb analysed the PCR reads with MiXCR anew, one entry per CDR3 protein. Found here are hundreds of thousands of distinct CDR3 sequences, approximately 13% of them singletons; the top ten hold over 2%. The V and J ends lost 8 bases and 5 bases respectively, with 22 bases between them. From germline, CDR1 is DFQATT and CDR2 SNEGSKA (reference sequence). The CDR3 has 14 residues. The chain couples TRBV20-1 to TRBJ2-7; D remains unclear. The origin of this receptor is a male patient between 5 and 17 years old who had a stem cell transplant for acute myeloid leukemia, so the T cells may come from the graft donor. This sample comprised PBMCs, mostly from graft donor cells, obtained 360 days after TCRalphabeta/CD19-depleted stem cell transplant. CDR3 sequence reads: CSPASQASPNEQYF. CDR3 nucleotide sequence: TGCAGTCCGGCTAGTCAAGCGAGTCCCAACGAGCAGTACTTC.